These 17 T cell receptor beta chains were all obtained from the same sample, sequenced in a study of blood T cell repertoires in COVID-19. Assay: immunoSEQ multiplex PCR; the TCRdb copy retains only in-frame clones and omits some. This table has a few hundred thousand clones, approximately 78% appearing once. Sequencing was done on a sample of peripheral blood. These receptors were obtained from a woman aged 18-30 years with acute or convalescent COVID-19.

V and J are TRBV7-3 and TRBJ2-3, with 8 bases aligning to TRBD2. The V and J ends lost 5 bases and 1 base, in that order; junction bases with no gene match: 5. Germline loops: CDR1 SGHTA, CDR2 FQGTGA. The CDR3 is made up of 15 amino acids. The DNA for the CDR3 is TGTGCCAGCAGCCAGCCAGCGGGAGGCACAGATACGCAGTATTTT. It codes for CASSQPAGGTDTQYF.

This chain joins TRBV6-2 or TRBV6-3 and TRBJ2-1; D gene unclear. The CDR3 extends over 15 amino acids. Per germline, CDR1 MNHEY and CDR2 SVGEGT. V was trimmed by 2 bases and J by 0 bases, leaving 8 bases between them. CDR3 protein: CASSYSDTSYNEQFF. CDR3 in DNA: TGTGCCAGCAGTTACAGCGATACCTCCTACAATGAGCAGTTCTTC.

This rearrangement joins TRBV25-1 to TRBJ1-4, with D perhaps matching TRBD1 (5 bases). This CDR3 has 15 residues. V was pared by 1 base and J by 5 bases, with 11 bases between. Germline CDR1 MGHDK, CDR2 SYGVNS. The CDR3 here is CASSESIGGNEKLFF. The DNA for the CDR3 is TGTGCCAGCAGTGAATCGATCGGGGGAAATGAAAAACTGTTTTTT.

This clone appeared a single time. The chain is built from TRBV4-3 and TRBJ2-7, with 13 bases matching TRBD2. There are 17 residues in the CDR3. V gave up 4 bases and J gave up 2 bases; unmatched junction bases: 8. Germline CDR1 LGHNA, CDR2 YSLEER. The CDR3: CASSLSALAGGTYEQYF. The CDR3 DNA follows: TGCGCCAGCAGCCTCTCGGCACTAGCGGGAGGGACCTACGAGCAGTACTTC.

This sequence joins TRBV28 and TRBJ1-1; TRBD1 is a possible D gene (6 bases). V shed 6 bases and J shed 3 bases, with 17 bases lying between them. This CDR3 has 15 amino acids. Per germline, CDR1 MDHEN and CDR2 SYDVKM. CDR3 nucleotide sequence: TGTGCCAGCAGCCTGCCCTCCGAGGGGGACACTGAAGCTTTCTTT. It encodes CASSLPSEGDTEAFF.

For the CDR3, the DNA is TGTGCCAGCAGTTACGAGGCTAGGAGGACGAACACTGAAGCTTTCTTT. As protein: CASSYEARRTNTEAFF. The rearrangement joins TRBV6-2 or TRBV6-3 to TRBJ1-1; no reliable D call. V was clipped by 2 bases and J by 1 base, with 14 bases between them. The CDR3 is 16 amino acids. Germline CDR1 MNHEY, CDR2 SVGEGT.

V and J are TRBV20-1 and TRBJ2-7; the D gene is possibly TRBD2 (5 bases). CDR3 length: 12 amino acids. Trimming removed 3 bases from V and 2 bases from J, with 8 bases in between. Germline CDR1 and CDR2: DFQATT and SNEGSKA (reference sequence). CDR3 DNA: TGCAGTGCTAGTACTAGGGCCTACGAGCAGTACTTC. Translation: CSASTRAYEQYF.

V and J are TRBV18 and TRBJ2-2; D call uncertain. Trimming pared 3 bases from V and 6 bases from J, leaving 14 bases between. Germline CDR1 and CDR2: KGHSH and LQKENI. The CDR3 totals 15 residues. CDR3 protein: CASSPGPSVAGELFF. The CDR3 nucleotides read TGTGCCAGCTCACCGGGCCCTTCCGTGGCCGGGGAGCTGTTTTTT. Complete variable domain (other parts from reference TRBV18 and TRBJ2-2): NAGVMQNPRHLVRRRGQEARLRCSPMKGHSHVYWYRQLPEEGLKFMVYLQKENIIDESGMPKERFSAEFPKEGPSILRIQQVVRGDSAAYFCASSPGPSVAGELFFGEGSRLTVL.

The V and J genes are TRBV3-1 (or the pseudogene TRBV3-2) and TRBJ2-1; 12 bases match TRBD2. Germline lookup yields CDR1 LGHDT and CDR2 YNNKEL (reference sequence). The CDR3 has 20 residues. V trimming: 1 base; J trimming: 1 base; junction bases outside the gene matches: 11. In DNA form, the CDR3 reads TGTGCCAGCAGCCAAGTCGCCCTAGCGGGAGGGCCAAAATCCTACAATGAGCAGTTCTTC. Its protein product is CASSQVALAGGPKSYNEQFF.

This clone was seen just once. This CDR3 reads CASSTGMNTEAFF. CDR3 in DNA: TGTGCCAGCAGCACGGGGATGAACACTGAAGCTTTCTTT. The rearrangement joins TRBV14 to TRBJ1-1; D not resolved. Germline V lookup: CDR1 SGHDN, CDR2 FVKESK. Trimming stripped 5 bases from V and 0 bases from J, with 7 bases between. CDR3 length equals 13 residues.

This clone has more than one count but fewer than ten. This same CDR3 is encoded by further DNA sequences in the sample. This chain links TRBV5-1 with TRBJ2-7; 7 nucleotides agree with TRBD2. J was trimmed by 0 bases and V by 0 bases; bases with no gene match: 0. The CDR3 spans 14 residues. CDR1 and CDR2 from the germline V gene are SGHRS and YFSETQ. The CDR3 region is CASSLVAGSYEQYF. The DNA for the CDR3 is TGCGCCAGCAGCTTGGTAGCGGGCTCCTACGAGCAGTACTTC.

The chain is built from TRBV28 and TRBJ2-7; perhaps TRBD1 as D (6 bases). V was cut by 10 bases and J by 2 bases, with 15 bases left in between. Germline CDR1 and CDR2: MDHEN and SYDVKM. The CDR3 covers 13 residues. In DNA form, the CDR3 reads TGTGCCACCTACTCAACAGGGACCTACGAGCAGTACTTC. Encoded protein: CATYSTGTYEQYF.

V usage is TRBV6-2 or TRBV6-3 and J usage is TRBJ2-1; D gene uncertain. Per the germline V gene, CDR1 is MNHEY and CDR2 is SVGEGT. V lost 6 bases, J lost 7 bases, and 7 bases lay in between. The CDR3 sequence is 11 residues long. The CDR3 DNA reads as TGTGCCAGCAGCCTGGCTAATGAGCAGTTCTTC. Translation gives CASSLANEQFF.

The J gene is TRBJ2-2, the V gene TRBV10-3; TRBD1 matches 11 bases. The CDR3 runs to 14 residues. The V segment lost 6 bases and the J segment 7 bases; nucleotides outside the gene matches: 4. Germline CDR1 ENHRY, CDR2 SYGVKD. CDR3 sequence: CAIRPGQGGGELFF. CDR3 DNA: TGTGCCATCAGGCCGGGACAGGGGGGCGGGGAGCTGTTTTTT.

The chain uses TRBV19 and TRBJ2-3, with TRBD2 identical over 10 bases. V lost 7 bases to trimming and J lost 9 bases; unmatched junction nucleotides: 7. CDR3 length equals 13 residues. CDR1 and CDR2 from the germline V gene are LNHDA and SQIVND (reference sequence). The DNA of the CDR3 is TGTGCCAGTATGGGTCTAGCGGGGGCGACGCAGTATTTT. Its translation is CASMGLAGATQYF.

Only a few counts were recorded for this clone. The chain joins TRBV27 to TRBJ1-2; D possibly corresponds to TRBD1 (6 bases). The germline V and J ends were trimmed by 6 bases and 5 bases, with 25 bases remaining between them. The germline gives CDR1 MNHEY, CDR2 SMNVEV (reference sequence). This CDR3 is 17 amino acids long. CDR3: CASRDSGDIGVTYGYTF. CDR3 coding DNA: TGTGCCAGCAGGGACAGTGGGGACATAGGAGTTACTTATGGCTACACCTTC.

This chain connects TRBV28 to TRBJ1-4; TRBD1 agrees at 9 bases. Germline V gene data show CDR1 as MDHEN and CDR2 as SYDVKM. The CDR3 extends over 14 amino acids. Germline trimming cut 5 bases from V and 6 bases from J; bases unmatched to any gene: 4. For the CDR3, the DNA is TGTGCCAGCAGTCTGACAGGGGGTTATGAAAAACTGTTTTTT. Translated: CASSLTGGYEKLFF.